The rows below give T cell receptor beta chains drawn from one sample of a study of cytomegalovirus exposure and HLA in healthy donors. Assay: immunoSEQ multiplex PCR; the TCRdb copy retains only in-frame clones and omits some. Here the sample spans about 160,000 clones, around 80% being singletons. Sequenced input: PBMCs. The receptors derive from a man younger than 35 in good health and CMV-seropositive. CDR3s include the opening cysteine and the closing phenylalanine or tryptophan. D genes are given only for firm matches. Not every row has a clone size; where given, it reads once, few, many or a size class.

DNA: TGTGCCAGCAGGACTAGCGGGGGGCCAGATACGCAGTATTTT
CDR3: CASRTSGGPDTQYF
V: TRBV6-4
size: .
D: TRBD2
J: TRBJ2-3

DNA: TGCGCCAGCAGCTTGGACAGCAACTATGGCTACACCTTC
CDR3: CASSLDSNYGYTF
V: TRBV5-1
size: .
D: .
J: TRBJ1-2

DNA: TGCGCCAGCAGCTTGTCGGGTAGCAATCAGCCCCAGCATTTT
CDR3: CASSLSGSNQPQHF
V: TRBV5-1
size: once
D: .
J: TRBJ1-5

DNA: TGTGCCAGCAGCCTAAGGGGACAGGGTTATTGGGATACGCAGTATTTT
CDR3: CASSLRGQGYWDTQYF
V: TRBV5-4
size: few
D: TRBD1
J: TRBJ2-3

DNA: TGTGCCAGCAGCACACGCCCGCCCGGCGGGGGCCTCTCCTACGAGCAGTACTTC
CDR3: CASSTRPPGGGLSYEQYF
V: TRBV7-2
size: .
D: .
J: TRBJ2-7

DNA: TGTGCCAGCAGTTACGAGGCAGGGGGCTCCTACGAGCAGTACTTC
CDR3: CASSYEAGGSYEQYF
V: TRBV6-5
size: .
D: TRBD1
J: TRBJ2-7

DNA: TGTGCCAGCAGTCCTGACAGGGGGCCGAACACTGAAGCTTTCTTT
CDR3: CASSPDRGPNTEAFF
V: TRBV28
size: .
D: TRBD1
J: TRBJ1-1

DNA: TGTGCCAGTAGTACCATCGGGGGCACTGAAGCTTTCTTT
CDR3: CASSTIGGTEAFF
V: TRBV19
size: .
D: .
J: TRBJ1-1

DNA: TGTGCCAGCGCTACTTACGGGACAGGGGGGTACGAGCAGTACTTC
CDR3: CASATYGTGGYEQYF
V: TRBV6-5
size: .
D: TRBD1
J: TRBJ2-7

DNA: TGTGCCAGCAGCCAATCGGGAGGGATTAGTTCGGACGAGCAGTACTTC
CDR3: CASSQSGGISSDEQYF
V: TRBV16
size: .
D: TRBD2
J: TRBJ2-7

DNA: TGTGCCAGCAGCTTAAATGGGGGAGGCTATGGCTACACCTTC
CDR3: CASSLNGGGYGYTF
V: TRBV7-2
size: .
D: .
J: TRBJ1-2

DNA: TGTGCCAGCAGTTTTCAGGGGAACTACGAGCAGTACTTC
CDR3: CASSFQGNYEQYF
V: TRBV27
size: .
D: .
J: TRBJ2-7

DNA: TGTGCCAGCAGCTTAGCAGGTGGGAGCACTGAAGCTTTCTTT
CDR3: CASSLAGGSTEAFF
V: TRBV7-9
size: .
D: .
J: TRBJ1-1

DNA: TGCGCCAGCAGCTTGGGGGGCTCAAGACCAGGTGAAAAACTGTTTTTT
CDR3: CASSLGGSRPGEKLFF
V: TRBV5-1
size: .
D: .
J: TRBJ1-4

DNA: TGTGCCAGCAGTGAAGCCGGCGGAGCTTCTGGAAACACCATATATTTT
CDR3: CASSEAGGASGNTIYF
V: TRBV6-1
size: .
D: .
J: TRBJ1-3

DNA: TGTGCCAGCAGTGATGGGCATTTATACGAGCAGTACTTC
CDR3: CASSDGHLYEQYF
V: TRBV6-5
size: .
D: .
J: TRBJ2-7

DNA: TGTGCCAGCAGCATAGGTGACAGGGGGAATTCACCCCTCCACTTT
CDR3: CASSIGDRGNSPLHF
V: TRBV7-3
size: .
D: TRBD1
J: TRBJ1-6

DNA: TGCGCCAGCAGCCAAGATGGGGGGAGGACTGAAGCTTTCTTT
CDR3: CASSQDGGRTEAFF
V: TRBV4-1
size: .
D: .
J: TRBJ1-1

DNA: TGCAGCGTTGGCAGAGGACAGGGCTATGGCTACACCTTC
CDR3: CSVGRGQGYGYTF
V: TRBV29-1
size: .
D: TRBD1
J: TRBJ1-2

DNA: TGTGCCAGTAGTACCCGGGTACTAAGCACCGGGGAGCTGTTTTTT
CDR3: CASSTRVLSTGELFF
V: TRBV19
size: few
D: .
J: TRBJ2-2

DNA: TGTGCCAGCAGCGCCGGGACTTCGTCAAGCACAGATACGCAGTATTTT
CDR3: CASSAGTSSSTDTQYF
V: TRBV9
size: .
D: .
J: TRBJ2-3

DNA: TGCGCCAGCAGCTTGGCCTACAGGGGGAACACTGAAGCTTTCTTT
CDR3: CASSLAYRGNTEAFF
V: TRBV5-1
size: .
D: TRBD1
J: TRBJ1-1

DNA: TGTGCCAGCAGCTTAGTTTGGGGCGTCACTGAAGCTTTCTTT
CDR3: CASSLVWGVTEAFF
V: TRBV7-6
size: .
D: .
J: TRBJ1-1

DNA: TGTGCCAGCAGCTTAGAGGGTAGCGGGACCAGCACAGATACGCAGTATTTT
CDR3: CASSLEGSGTSTDTQYF
V: TRBV11-3
size: .
D: TRBD2
J: TRBJ2-3

DNA: TGTGCCTGGAGTGTACGGGGGGCTGGGAACACTGAAGCTTTCTTT
CDR3: CAWSVRGAGNTEAFF
V: TRBV30
size: .
D: .
J: TRBJ1-1

DNA: TGTGCCAGCAGTTACTCGATCACTGGGAACACTGAAGCTTTCTTT
CDR3: CASSYSITGNTEAFF
V: TRBV6-5
size: .
D: .
J: TRBJ1-1

DNA: TGTGCCAGCAGTGGGACAGGGACGCCAGGGGCCAACGTCCTGACTTTC
CDR3: CASSGTGTPGANVLTF
V: TRBV2
size: .
D: TRBD1
J: TRBJ2-6

DNA: TGTGCCAGCAGCGTATCCCAGGGGCCCTACTACGAGCAGTACTTC
CDR3: CASSVSQGPYYEQYF
V: TRBV9
size: .
D: .
J: TRBJ2-7

DNA: TGTGCCATCAGAGCCCCGCGACTAGCTTATCTGAACACCGGGGAGCTGTTTTTT
CDR3: CAIRAPRLAYLNTGELFF
V: TRBV10-3
size: .
D: TRBD2
J: TRBJ2-2

DNA: TGTGCCAGCAGCGTAGATCGTAATTCACCCCTCCACTTT
CDR3: CASSVDRNSPLHF
V: TRBV9
size: .
D: .
J: TRBJ1-6

DNA: TGCGCCAGCAGCCAAAGGACAGGGCGGGGAACTGAAGCTTTCTTT
CDR3: CASSQRTGRGTEAFF
V: TRBV4-3
size: .
D: TRBD1
J: TRBJ1-1

DNA: TGTGCCAGCAGCCAAGTCCTAGGACTAGAAGAGGTGGAGGCTGAGCAGTACTTC
CDR3: CASSQVLGLEEVEAEQYF
V: TRBV14
size: .
D: TRBD2
J: TRBJ2-7

DNA: TGTGCCAGCAGCGGCTCGAGCAATCAGCCCCAGCATTTT
CDR3: CASSGSSNQPQHF
V: TRBV5-5
size: once
D: .
J: TRBJ1-5

DNA: TGTTCCAGCAGCTTAGGATTGGGCCTGAATCAGCCCCAGCATTTT
CDR3: CSSSLGLGLNQPQHF
V: TRBV7-9
size: .
D: .
J: TRBJ1-5

DNA: TGTGCCAGCAGCTTAGATTTCCAGGGCTTACCTGAAGCTTTCTTT
CDR3: CASSLDFQGLPEAFF
V: TRBV7-9
size: .
D: .
J: TRBJ1-1